This TCR beta chain originates from a study of T cell responses to AZD1222 COVID-19 vaccine. Findings and caveats of the study: A mostly white British donor set with more females was recruited, and clonal diversity was possibly underestimated. Receipt of two AZD1222 doses was followed by a rise in Spike-specific TCR breadth and depth. Vaccine-associated CD4 TCRs ranged over spike, dominating at 160-218 and 743-854.

V lost 1 base to trimming and J lost 1 base, with 11 bases between them. The V gene's germline CDR1 is SGHTA and CDR2 FQGTGA. The CDR3 sequence is 15 residues long. As concerns this clone: Antigen specificity is unknown.

TCRdb's table, derived via immunoSEQ multiplex PCR, lists solely in-frame clones and lacks some. The sample records around 110,000 clones, 92% being singletons. The chain links TRBV7-3 to TRBJ2-7; weak D call: TRBD2 (6 bases). The source was peripheral blood, collected on day 0 of AZD1222 vaccination. This clonotype was obtained from an adult in good health. CDR3: CASSLMRGWSYEQYF. As DNA, the CDR3 is TGTGCCAGCAGCTTAATGCGGGGTTGGTCCTACGAGCAGTACTTC.